These T cell receptor beta chains were read from a single sample in a study of T cell repertoires in cytomegalovirus infection. TCRdb itself ran the reads through MiXCR, one entry per CDR3 protein. The sample consists of a few hundred thousand distinct CDR3 sequences, over 7.5% of them appearing once. The specimen sequenced was PBMCs. These receptors were collected from a human donor in good health (CMV status not recorded). Some clones in this sample may be carry-over from other donors' samples. Both conserved end residues are trimmed from each CDR3.

cdr3_aa v_call
ASSLFREEQY TRBV12-3/TRBV12-4
SVGQVSGYGYT TRBV29-1
ASSPRGGESDEQF TRBV7-3
ASRAWGTIYNEQF TRBV11-2
ASRFAGGTDTQY TRBV6-6
ASSYPTGGSSPLH TRBV6-6
ASSYSGQGHGYT TRBV6-2/TRBV6-3
ASSPGGSGKNEQF TRBV11-2
ASSRRGLDSYEQH TRBV7-2
ASTKRTSGSSGANVLT TRBV7-2
ASSLASGTFYNEQF TRBV7-8
ASIGKGARNEQF TRBV7-2
ASSLGTSGRSHEQF TRBV5-1
ASSPRVPFEQY TRBV7-2
SAQTDRGEGYT TRBV20-1
ASSLLTAETNYGYT TRBV7-2
ASSSLGGRAPETQY TRBV7-2
ASSATGTNFYNEQF TRBV7-3
ASMGGTFYEQY TRBV12-3/TRBV12-4
SARDSRTSYNEQF TRBV20-1
ASSYSTGATDTQY TRBV6-6
SVTGLQETQY TRBV29-1
ASSRVFWGQGYEQY TRBV7-2
SAPLGRGQF TRBV20-1
AGEQGPYTDTQY TRBV5-4
ASSPRQSPLLRANTEAF TRBV7-9
ASSQTSGSYNEQF TRBV7-6
ASSRKGTSGYNEQF TRBV7-2
ASSLIQGTYEQY TRBV7-2
SVAEGAARNQPQH TRBV29-1
ASSSPGRRGNYEQY TRBV7-8
ASSPSRSGRRIGGETQY TRBV6-5
ASSLTRTRGAGGGDTQY TRBV7-2
ASSFLDSYNEQF TRBV7-2
ASSLDGQWDGYT TRBV7-2
ASSITSLQGEAF TRBV19
ASSLEDRDGGELF TRBV7-9
ASSLADFSTEAF TRBV7-6
ASSEVGSPNSPLH TRBV25-1
SVPGQVAGNTIY TRBV20-1
ASGSGGDRGFNEQF TRBV12-5
ASSSGVRNEKLF TRBV7-9
ASSPTGTGSTLDTQY TRBV7-2
ASRYYAEEKLF TRBV28
ASSLSKGSEQY TRBV27
ASAVTGSSSYEQY TRBV4-1
SAAPWDSNQPQH TRBV20-1
ASRGWYEQY TRBV25-1
ASSPKTRLNEKLF TRBV7-9
ASSFSPRASGNTIY TRBV7-9
ASGSQEQF TRBV2
ASGFSGGPPSTDTQY TRBV12-5
ASSMAGELF TRBV7-9